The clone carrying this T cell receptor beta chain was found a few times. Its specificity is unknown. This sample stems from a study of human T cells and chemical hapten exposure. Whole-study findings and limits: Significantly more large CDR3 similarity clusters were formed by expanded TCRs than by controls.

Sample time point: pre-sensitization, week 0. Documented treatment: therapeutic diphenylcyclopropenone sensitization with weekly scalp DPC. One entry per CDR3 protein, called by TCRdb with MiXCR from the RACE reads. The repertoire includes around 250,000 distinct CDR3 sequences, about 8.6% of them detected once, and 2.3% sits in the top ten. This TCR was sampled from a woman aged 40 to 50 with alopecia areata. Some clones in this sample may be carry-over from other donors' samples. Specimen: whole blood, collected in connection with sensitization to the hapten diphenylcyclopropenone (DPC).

CDR3 nucleotides: TGTGCCAGCAGCCAAGAGAGCTCCAATGAGCAGTTCTTC. This sequence encodes CASSQESSNEQFF. The rearrangement uses TRBV4-2 and TRBJ2-1; D not resolved. The CDR3 has 13 residues. V lost 0 bases to trimming and J lost 6 bases, with 6 bases between them. Germline assignment: CDR1 LGHNA and CDR2 YNFKEQ.